The entry below gives a single T cell receptor beta chain sequence along with its context. This clone has more than one count but fewer than ten. The antigen this receptor binds is unknown. A read error may account for a junction end that differs from germline. The entire amount of isolated RNA was reverse transcribed using the High Capacity cDNA Reverse Transcription Kit, so the sequenced TCRB transcripts were expressed ones. Naive, central memory and regulatory T cell samples underwent deep immunoSEQ sequencing, averaging roughly 3.5 million total reads per sample. Sorted cells were lysed in RLT buffer, and RNA was extracted using DNase-treated RNeasy Micro or Mini kits according to cell number. Each cell subset was processed separately to prevent cross-contamination, with patient and healthy donor samples processed together. TCRB sequences were amplified from cDNA with the immunoSEQ multiplex PCR, producing 87-bp fragments spanning the CDR3 region. Sequencing of the amplicons was performed on the Illumina HiSeq platform. The original methods were these. PCR bias was corrected computationally using synthetic template baselines, and reads within Hamming distance 2 were collapsed, with unmergeable singletons discarded. By aligning reads against IMGT, V, D and J genes, CDR3 length, and insertions or deletions at six rearrangement sites were assigned. Within each subset, clonotype counts were normalized to sorted cell number, and only after that were true diversity and Gini coefficients computed with the tcR R package. Repertoire sharing was quantified using the overlap coefficient calculated on TCRB nucleotide sequences. In its TCRdb copy, this immuneACCESS table keeps in-frame sequences only and misses some clones. Where compared with another copy, unresolved V genes explain less than half of these, and the others have no known cause. D and trimming come from the DNA, and the V and J calls and clone size come from that table. This sample comprises about 120,000 clones, 15% to 20% of them detected only once. The ten largest clones capture 2% to 3% of the sample.

A single peripheral blood draw of around 100 mL on average was collected from each donor into heparinised tubes. A BD FACSAria II was used to sort naive, central memory, regulatory and stem cell-like memory CD4+ T cells with a panel that included CD45RO, CCR7, CD25, CD127, CD95 and CD27. A purity above 98% was achieved for all sorted populations. PBMCs were separated immediately by Lymphoprep density gradient centrifugation and were stained directly, without being cultured. Samples were stained and sorted in pairs, with one healthy donor and one patient per experiment, so that batch effects were minimized. This sample stems from a study of beta chain features in type 1 diabetes listed by TCRdb under 2018. The study in broad terms: No differences in mean age, gender distribution, total cell number or subset yield were found between patients and healthy donors. A total of about 99,000,000 sorted cells were examined across all samples, and RNA yield correlated strongly with the number of cells per subset. In the study, TCRB repertoires of sorted circulating CD4+ T cell subsets from recently diagnosed type 1 diabetes patients were compared with those of matched healthy donors. Regulatory and stem cell-like memory subsets were obtained from only 8 patients and about 8 healthy donors, while naive and central memory subsets were obtained from all 30 or so donors.

CDR1 and CDR2 are drawn from the germline V gene: LGHNT, FRNRAP. Including cysteine and phenylalanine, the CDR3 has 13 amino acids. CDR3 DNA is the only sequence kept; it has 39 bases, read in frame from the first base. Summary of the overall study and its limitations: Naive, central memory and regulatory TCRB repertoires appeared to be more alike among patients than among healthy donors. Because cDNA rather than genomic DNA was sequenced, highly expressing activated cells could have been over-represented, although no difference in activation and CD3 levels was found between groups. Shorter templates might be favored by PCR, yet because patient and control samples were amplified and corrected together, any such skew would affect both groups equally. Because the HLA sub-analyses included only small numbers of individuals, any influence of HLA type on TCRB rearrangement was left unresolved. Fewer insertions and more nucleotide deletions at VDJ recombination sites were observed in patients with type 1 diabetes, implying thymic rearrangement abnormalities. Type 1 diabetes patients showed a moderate but significant shortening of TCRB CDR3 length in all four CD4+ subsets.

The sequenced material came from central memory CD4+ T cells from blood. The chain is assembled from TRBV12-5 and TRBJ2-5, with the D gene too uncertain to name. The TCR was taken from a man aged 25 to 45 with type 1 diabetes. Here the CDR3 is given as CASGLGQEDTQYF. The nucleotides are TGTGCTAGTGGTTTGGGTCAGGAAGATACCCAGTACTTC.